This T cell receptor (beta chain) was recovered during a study of patients and donors after allogeneic stem cell transplantation (TCRdb year 2020). Libraries were constructed by RT-PCR. Sequenced using a NextSeq 550. TCRdb's own reprocessing of the public reads used fastp at Q25 and MiXCR and kept productive beta chains. Each record represents a unique CDR3 protein, reported with the most common genes and DNA among its rows. The sample table holds approximately 99,000 distinct CDR3 sequences, of which 35% to 45% were seen once. The biggest ten clones account for under 30% of the sample. About this clonotype: What this receptor recognizes is not known. Per-nucleotide qualities are absent, and no much larger clonotype sits a single base away.

The sequencing sample was made of blood, either unsorted or a sorted T cell fraction (not recorded which). This TCR derives from a human donor who was either an allogeneic HSCT recipient or a stem cell or donor lymphocyte infusion donor (not recorded which). It is not recorded whose cells these are; they may come from a transplant donor.

The nucleotide sequence reads TGTGCCAGCAGCTTAATCGGGTACAATCAGCCCCAGCATTTT. Its product reads: CASSLIGYNQPQHF. The chain is encoded by TRBV7-2 joined to TRBJ1-5; the D gene cannot be named for sure. The cysteine opens and the phenylalanine closes a CDR3 of 14 amino acids. The retained sequence is limited to the CDR3, 42 bases, with the frame set at the first base. V is cut by 2 bases and J by 3 bases, and the space between the germline ends is 8 bases. The germline V gene specifies SGHTA as CDR1 and FQGNSA as CDR2.